The TCR beta chain described here comes from a study of blood T cell repertoires in COVID-19. Study-level background: Material from acute and convalescent COVID-19 was sourced from the United States, Italy and Spain. T cells, B-cell-depleted T cells, or PBMCs supplied cDNA or gDNA.

In the authors' methods: Estimates of nucleated cell counts were drawn from the amplification of reference gene primers. Measured with immunoSEQ multiplex PCR; TCRdb has only the in-frame clones, and not every one. V, J and clone size were drawn from that table, and D and trimming were deduced from the DNA. Found here are about 180,000 clones, roughly 88% of them singletons; the top ten hold 9.5% to 12%. Trimming removed 6 bases at V and 4 bases at J, with 13 bases between. Germline V gives CDR1 MNHEY, CDR2 SVGAGI. The CDR3 extends over 14 amino acids. Sequencing was done on a sample of peripheral blood. J is TRBJ1-5 and V is TRBV6-5, with D possibly matching TRBD1 (6 bases). The TCR was taken from a human donor with active or convalescent COVID-19. The donor label of this sample is uncertain. CDR3 bases: TGTGCCAGCAGCAAAACAGGGCGGAATCAGCCCCAGCATTTT. Amino acid sequence: CASSKTGRNQPQHF.